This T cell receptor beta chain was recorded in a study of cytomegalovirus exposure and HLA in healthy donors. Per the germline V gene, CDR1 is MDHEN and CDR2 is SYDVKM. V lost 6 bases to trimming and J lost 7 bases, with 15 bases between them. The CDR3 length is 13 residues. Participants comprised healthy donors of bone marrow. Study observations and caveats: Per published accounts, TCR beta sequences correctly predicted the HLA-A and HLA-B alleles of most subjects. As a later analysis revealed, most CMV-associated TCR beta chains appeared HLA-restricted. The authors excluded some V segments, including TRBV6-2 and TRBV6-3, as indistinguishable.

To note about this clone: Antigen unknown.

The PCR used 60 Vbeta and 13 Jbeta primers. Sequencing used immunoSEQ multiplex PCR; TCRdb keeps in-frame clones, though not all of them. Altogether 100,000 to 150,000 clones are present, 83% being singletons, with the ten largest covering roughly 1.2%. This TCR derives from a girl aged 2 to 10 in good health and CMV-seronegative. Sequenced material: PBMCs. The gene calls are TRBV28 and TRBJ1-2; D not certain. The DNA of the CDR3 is TGTGCCAGCAGCCAAGCTGACTCTGGTGGCTACACCTTC. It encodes CASSQADSGGYTF.